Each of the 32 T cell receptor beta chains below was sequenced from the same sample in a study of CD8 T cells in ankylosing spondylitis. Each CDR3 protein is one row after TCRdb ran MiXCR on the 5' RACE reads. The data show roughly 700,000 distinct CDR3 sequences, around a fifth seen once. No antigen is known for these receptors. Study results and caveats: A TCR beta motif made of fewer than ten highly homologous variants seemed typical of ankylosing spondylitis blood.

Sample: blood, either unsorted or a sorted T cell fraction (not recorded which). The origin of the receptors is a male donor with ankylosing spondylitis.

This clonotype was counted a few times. The CDR3 is CSVQARLAKNIQYF. The CDR3 bases are TGCAGCGTGCAGGCTAGGCTAGCCAAAAACATTCAGTACTTC. The V and J genes are TRBV29-1 and TRBJ2-4, with unresolved D. This CDR3 has 14 residues. Trimming removed 6 bases from V and 0 bases from J, with 12 bases in between. Germline CDR1 and CDR2: SQVTM and ANQGSEA.

In nucleotides, the CDR3 is TGTGCCAGCAGCTTACCCTGGACAGATTCACCCCTCCACTTT. It specifies CASSLPWTDSPLHF. The rearrangement joins TRBV7-9 to TRBJ1-6; the D gene is possibly TRBD1 (6 bases). Germline CDR1 and CDR2: SEHNR and FQNEAQ (reference sequence). The CDR3 spans 14 residues. V lost 2 bases and J 8 bases, leaving 10 bases between the germline ends.

This CDR3 reads CASSLERYYTGELFF. The CDR3 bases are TGTGCCAGCAGCTTAGAGCGGTACTACACCGGGGAGCTGTTTTTT. The chain links TRBV7-2 to TRBJ2-2, with a tentative D call TRBD2 (5 bases). Trimming took off 1 base at V and 3 bases at J, with 9 bases between the two ends. The CDR3 length is 15 residues. The germline gives CDR1 SGHTA, CDR2 FQGNSA. Full variable domain (missing parts from reference TRBV7-2 and TRBJ2-2): GAGVSQSPSNKVTEKGKDVELRCDPISGHTALYWYRQSLGQGLEFLIYFQGNSAPDKSGLPSDRFSAERTGGSVSTLTIQRTQQEDSAVYLCASSLERYYTGELFFGEGSRLTVL.

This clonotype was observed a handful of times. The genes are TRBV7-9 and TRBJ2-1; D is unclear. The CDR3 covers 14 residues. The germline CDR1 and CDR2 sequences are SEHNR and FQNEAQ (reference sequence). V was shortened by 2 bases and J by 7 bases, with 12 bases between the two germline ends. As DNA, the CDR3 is TGTGCCAGCAGCTTAACGTTACCGTGGAATGAGCAGTTCTTC. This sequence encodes CASSLTLPWNEQFF.

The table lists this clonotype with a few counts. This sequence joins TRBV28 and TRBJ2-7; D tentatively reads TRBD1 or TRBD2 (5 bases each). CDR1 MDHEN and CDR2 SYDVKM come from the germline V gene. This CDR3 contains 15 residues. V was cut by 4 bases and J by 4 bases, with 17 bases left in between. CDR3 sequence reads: CASSSTPGATYEQYF. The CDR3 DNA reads TGTGCCAGCAGTTCAACTCCCGGGGCTACGTACGAGCAGTACTTC.

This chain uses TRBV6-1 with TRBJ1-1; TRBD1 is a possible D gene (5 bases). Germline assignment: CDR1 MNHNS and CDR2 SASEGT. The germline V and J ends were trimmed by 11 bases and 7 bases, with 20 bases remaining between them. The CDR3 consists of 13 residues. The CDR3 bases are TGTGCCTCCCGCTCCTCCGGGGGACTTGAAGCTTTCTTT. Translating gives CASRSSGGLEAFF.

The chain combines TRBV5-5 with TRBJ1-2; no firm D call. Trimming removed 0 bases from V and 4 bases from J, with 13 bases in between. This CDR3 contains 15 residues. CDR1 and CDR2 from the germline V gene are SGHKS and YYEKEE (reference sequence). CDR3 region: CASSLATAGAYGYTF. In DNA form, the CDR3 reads TGTGCCAGCAGCTTGGCCACGGCAGGAGCCTATGGCTACACCTTC.

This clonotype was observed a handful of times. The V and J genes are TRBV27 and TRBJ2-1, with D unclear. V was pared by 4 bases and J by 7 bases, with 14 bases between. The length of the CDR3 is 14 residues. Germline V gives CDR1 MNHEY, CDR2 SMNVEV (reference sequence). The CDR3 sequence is CASSSPGLFNEQFF. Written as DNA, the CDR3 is TGTGCCAGCAGTTCGCCGGGTCTCTTTAATGAGCAGTTCTTC.

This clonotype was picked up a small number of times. The CDR3 DNA sequence: TGTGCCAGCAGTGAAGAGGGGTGGGATACGCAGTATTTT. Protein product: CASSEEGWDTQYF. The rearrangement links TRBV2 to TRBJ2-3; the D gene is possibly TRBD1 (5 bases). Trimming took 1 base from V and 6 from J, leaving 8 bases between them. CDR3 length equals 13 residues. Germline V gene lookup returns CDR1 SNHLY and CDR2 FYNNEI.

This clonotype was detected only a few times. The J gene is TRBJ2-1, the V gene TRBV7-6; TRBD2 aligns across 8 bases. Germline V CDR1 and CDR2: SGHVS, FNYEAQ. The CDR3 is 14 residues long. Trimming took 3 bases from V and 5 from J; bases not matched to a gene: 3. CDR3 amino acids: CASSFNGGDNEQFF. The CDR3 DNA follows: TGTGCCAGCAGCTTTAACGGGGGGGACAATGAGCAGTTCTTC.

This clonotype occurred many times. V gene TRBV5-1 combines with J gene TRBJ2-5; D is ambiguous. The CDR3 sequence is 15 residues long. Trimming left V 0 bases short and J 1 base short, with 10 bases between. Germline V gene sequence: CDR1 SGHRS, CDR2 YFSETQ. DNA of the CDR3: TGCGCCAGCAGCTTGGCACAGAGAGTCCAAGAGACCCAGTACTTC. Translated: CASSLAQRVQETQYF.

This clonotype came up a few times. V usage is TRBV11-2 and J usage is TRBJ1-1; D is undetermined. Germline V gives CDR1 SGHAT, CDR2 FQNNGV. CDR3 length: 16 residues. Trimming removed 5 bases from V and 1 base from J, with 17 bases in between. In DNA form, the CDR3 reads TGTGCCAGCAGCCCTACCCAGAGGCAGTCGAACACTGAAGCTTTCTTT. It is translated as CASSPTQRQSNTEAFF.

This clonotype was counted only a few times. The CDR3 DNA is TGTGCCACCAGTCTAGCGGGATCGGAGAACACCGGGGAGCTGTTTTTT. Protein product: CATSLAGSENTGELFF. The J gene is TRBJ2-2, the V gene TRBV24-1; 9 bases fit TRBD2. The CDR3 sequence is 16 residues long. V was pared by 6 bases and J by 1 base, with 5 bases of the junction left unmatched. Germline V gene sequence: CDR1 KGHDR, CDR2 SFDVKD.

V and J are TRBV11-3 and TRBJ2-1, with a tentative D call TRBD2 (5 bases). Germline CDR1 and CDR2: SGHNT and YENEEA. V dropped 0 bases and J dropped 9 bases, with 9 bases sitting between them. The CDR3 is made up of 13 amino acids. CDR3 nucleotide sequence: TGTGCCAGCAGCTTAGATCGAGGGAGTGAGCAGTTCTTC. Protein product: CASSLDRGSEQFF. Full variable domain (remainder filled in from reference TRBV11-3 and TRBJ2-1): EAGVVQSPRYKIIEKKQPVAFWCNPISGHNTLYWYLQNLGQGPELLIRYENEEAVDDSQLPKDRFSAERLKGVDSTLKIQPAELGDSAVYLCASSLDRGSEQFFGPGTRLTVL.

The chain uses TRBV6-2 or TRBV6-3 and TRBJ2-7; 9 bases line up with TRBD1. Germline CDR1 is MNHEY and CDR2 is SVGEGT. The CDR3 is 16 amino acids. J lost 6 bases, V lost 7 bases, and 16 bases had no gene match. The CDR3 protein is CASTSILGTGSAEQYF. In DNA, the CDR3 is TGTGCCAGCACCTCCATTCTGGGGACAGGGTCTGCCGAGCAGTACTTC.

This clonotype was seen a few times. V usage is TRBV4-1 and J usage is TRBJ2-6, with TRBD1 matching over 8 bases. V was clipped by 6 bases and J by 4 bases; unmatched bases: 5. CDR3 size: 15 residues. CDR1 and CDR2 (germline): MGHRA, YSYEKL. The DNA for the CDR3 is TGCGCCAGCAGTCCGGACAGGGTCGGGGCCAACGTCCTGACTTTC. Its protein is CASSPDRVGANVLTF.

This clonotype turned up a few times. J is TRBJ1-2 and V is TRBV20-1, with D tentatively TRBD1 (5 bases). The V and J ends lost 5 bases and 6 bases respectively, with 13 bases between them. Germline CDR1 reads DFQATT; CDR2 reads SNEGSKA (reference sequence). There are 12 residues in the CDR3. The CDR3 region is CSAGTKVDGYTF. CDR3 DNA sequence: TGCAGTGCTGGGACCAAGGTTGATGGCTACACCTTC.

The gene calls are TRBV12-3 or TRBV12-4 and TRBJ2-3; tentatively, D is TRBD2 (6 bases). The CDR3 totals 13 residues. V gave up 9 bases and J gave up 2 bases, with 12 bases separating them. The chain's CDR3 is CASGGGTTDTQYF. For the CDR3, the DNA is TGTGCCAGTGGGGGAGGCACCACAGATACGCAGTATTTT.

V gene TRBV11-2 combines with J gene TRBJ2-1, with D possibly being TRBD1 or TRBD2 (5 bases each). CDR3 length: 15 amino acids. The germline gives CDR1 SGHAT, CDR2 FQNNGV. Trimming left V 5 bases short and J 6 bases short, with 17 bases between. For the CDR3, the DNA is TGTGCCAGCAGCCGGGACCTCCCCACGCTCAATGAGCAGTTCTTC. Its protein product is CASSRDLPTLNEQFF.

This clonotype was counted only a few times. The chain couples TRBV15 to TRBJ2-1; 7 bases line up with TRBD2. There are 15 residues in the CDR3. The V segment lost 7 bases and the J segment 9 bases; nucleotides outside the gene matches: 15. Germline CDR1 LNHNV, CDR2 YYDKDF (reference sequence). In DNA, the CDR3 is TGTGCCACCAACATGGGCGGGGGTCTTCCCGGTGAGCAGTTCTTC. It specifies CATNMGGGLPGEQFF. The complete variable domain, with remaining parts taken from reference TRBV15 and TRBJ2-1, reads DAMVIQNPRYQVTQFGKPVTLSCSQTLNHNVMYWYQQKSSQAPKLLFHYYDKDFNNEADTPDNFQSRRPNTSFCFLDIRSPGLGDTAMYLCATNMGGGLPGEQFFGPGTRLTVL.

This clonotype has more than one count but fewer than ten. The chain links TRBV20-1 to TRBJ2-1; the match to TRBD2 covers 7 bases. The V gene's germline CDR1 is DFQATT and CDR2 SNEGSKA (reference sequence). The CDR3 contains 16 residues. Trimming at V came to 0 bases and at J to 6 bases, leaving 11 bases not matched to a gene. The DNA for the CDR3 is TGCAGTGCTAGAGATGAGGCGGGAGTAGGTAGCAATGAGCAGTTCTTC. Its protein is CSARDEAGVGSNEQFF.

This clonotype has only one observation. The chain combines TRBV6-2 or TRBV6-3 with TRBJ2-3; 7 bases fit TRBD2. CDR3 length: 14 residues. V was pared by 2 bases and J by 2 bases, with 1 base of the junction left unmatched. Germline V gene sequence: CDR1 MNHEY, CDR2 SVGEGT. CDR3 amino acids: CASSYTSATDTQYF. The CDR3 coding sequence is TGTGCCAGCAGTTACACTAGCGCCACAGATACGCAGTATTTT.

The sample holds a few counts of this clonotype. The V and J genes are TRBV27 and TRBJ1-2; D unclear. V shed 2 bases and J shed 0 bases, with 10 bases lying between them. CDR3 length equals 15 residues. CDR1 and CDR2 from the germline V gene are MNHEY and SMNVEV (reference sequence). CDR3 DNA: TGTGCCAGCAGTTTAACCAAGCATTCTAACTATGGCTACACCTTC. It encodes CASSLTKHSNYGYTF.

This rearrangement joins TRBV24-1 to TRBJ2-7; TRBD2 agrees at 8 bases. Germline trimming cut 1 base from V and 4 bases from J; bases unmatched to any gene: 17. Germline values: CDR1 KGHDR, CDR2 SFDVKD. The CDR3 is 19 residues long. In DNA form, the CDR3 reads TGTGCCACCAGTGATTTACCCCTGGACCTTACTAGCGGCCATTACGAGCAGTACTTC. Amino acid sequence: CATSDLPLDLTSGHYEQYF.

This CDR3 reads CASRNGTRAEAFF. Here the CDR3 DNA reads TGTGCCAGCAGAAACGGGACAAGGGCTGAAGCTTTCTTT. This chain links TRBV7-9 with TRBJ1-1; tentative D call: TRBD1 (6 bases). The CDR3 is 13 amino acids. Trimming shortened V by 6 bases and J by 6 bases, and 14 bases separated the two germline ends. In germline, CDR1 is SEHNR, CDR2 FQNEAQ (reference sequence).

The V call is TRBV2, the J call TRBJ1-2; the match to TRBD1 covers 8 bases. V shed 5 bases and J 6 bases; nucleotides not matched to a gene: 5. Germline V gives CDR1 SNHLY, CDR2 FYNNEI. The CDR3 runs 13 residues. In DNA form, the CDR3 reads TGTGCCAGCAGTCGGACAGGGACCAATGGCTACACCTTC. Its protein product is CASSRTGTNGYTF.

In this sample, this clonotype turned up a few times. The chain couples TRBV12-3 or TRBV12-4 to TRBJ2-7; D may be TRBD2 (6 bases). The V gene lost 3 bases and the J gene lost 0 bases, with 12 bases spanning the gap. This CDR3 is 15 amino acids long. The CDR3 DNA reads TGTGCCAGCAGTTTGACGGGAGCGGGCTCCTACGAGCAGTACTTC. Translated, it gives CASSLTGAGSYEQYF.

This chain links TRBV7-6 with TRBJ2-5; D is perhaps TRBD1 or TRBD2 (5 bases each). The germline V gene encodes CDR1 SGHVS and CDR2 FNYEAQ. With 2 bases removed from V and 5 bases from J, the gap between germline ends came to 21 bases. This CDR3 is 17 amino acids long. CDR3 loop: CASSLWTRGTPEETQYF. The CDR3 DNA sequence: TGTGCCAGCAGCTTATGGACGCGAGGGACCCCGGAGGAGACCCAGTACTTC.

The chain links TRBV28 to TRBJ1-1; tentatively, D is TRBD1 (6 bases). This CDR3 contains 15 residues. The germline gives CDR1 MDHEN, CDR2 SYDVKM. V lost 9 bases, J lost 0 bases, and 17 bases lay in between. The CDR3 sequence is CASTHPRDMNTEAFF. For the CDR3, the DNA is TGTGCCAGTACCCACCCCCGGGACATGAACACTGAAGCTTTCTTT.

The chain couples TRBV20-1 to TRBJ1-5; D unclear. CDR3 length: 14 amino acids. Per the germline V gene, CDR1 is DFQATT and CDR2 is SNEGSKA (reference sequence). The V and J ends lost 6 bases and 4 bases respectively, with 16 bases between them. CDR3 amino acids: CSARTDGRNQPQHF. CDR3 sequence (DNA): TGCAGTGCCCGTACAGATGGGCGAAATCAGCCCCAGCATTTT.

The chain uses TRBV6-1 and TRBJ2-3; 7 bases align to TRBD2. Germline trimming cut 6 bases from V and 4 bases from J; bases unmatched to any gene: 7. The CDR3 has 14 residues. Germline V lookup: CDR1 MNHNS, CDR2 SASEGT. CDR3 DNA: TGTGCCAGCAGGCGTGGGAGGGCCGCAGATACGCAGTATTTT. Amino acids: CASRRGRAADTQYF.

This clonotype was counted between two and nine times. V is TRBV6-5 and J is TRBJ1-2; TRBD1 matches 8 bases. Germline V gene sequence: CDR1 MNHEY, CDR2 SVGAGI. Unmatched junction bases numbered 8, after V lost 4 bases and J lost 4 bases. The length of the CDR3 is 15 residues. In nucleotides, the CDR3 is TGTGCCAGCAGTTCAACGGGACAGGCAGGCTATGGCTACACCTTC. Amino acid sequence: CASSSTGQAGYGYTF.